This is a list of T cell receptor beta chains from one sample in a study of T cell responses to AZD1222 COVID-19 vaccine. This table comes from immunoSEQ multiplex PCR, and its TCRdb copy is limited to in-frame clones, with some not included. The sample records 75,000 to 100,000 clones, around nine tenths being singletons. Sequences were derived from peripheral blood, sampled on day 0 of AZD1222 vaccination. The receptors originated from an adult in good health. Each CDR3 is given with its conserved first and last residue. A D gene is named only where the DNA matches it firmly. Clone sizes are given selectively: once, few, many, or a class where the clone is expanded.

TRBJ1-6	-	-	TRBV6-5	TGTGCCAGCAGTTACACCAGGGACTCACCCCTCCACTTT	CASSYTRDSPLHF
TRBJ1-4	-	-	TRBV5-1	TGCGCCAGCAGCCCGCAGCGGGTTACGACTAATGAAAAACTGTTTTTT	CASSPQRVTTNEKLFF
TRBJ2-2	-	TRBD2	TRBV18	TGTGCCAGCTCACCCTATTTTATAGCGGGAGGACTGAACACCGGGGAGCTGTTTTTT	CASSPYFIAGGLNTGELFF
TRBJ2-5	-	TRBD1	TRBV28	TGTGCCAGCAGTTTTAATCATTTAGTGGGACAGGCCGCGACCCAGTACTTC	CASSFNHLVGQAATQYF
TRBJ1-1	-	TRBD1	TRBV6-2/TRBV6-3	TGTGCCAGCAGTTCACGGGGGACAGCGAACACTGAAGCTTTCTTT	CASSSRGTANTEAFF
TRBJ2-2	-	TRBD2	TRBV23-1	TGCGCCAGCAGTCACCCACACACACCAGGACTAGCGGGAAGGTCGAGAACCGGGGAGCTGTTTTTT	CASSHPHTPGLAGRSRTGELFF
TRBJ2-5	-	-	TRBV28	TGTGCCAGCGAGGAGTGGGACCAAGAGACCCAGTACTTC	CASEEWDQETQYF
TRBJ1-5	few	-	TRBV21-1	TGTGCCAGCAGCAAAGAACGGCAGTATAGCAATCAGCCCCAGCATTTT	CASSKERQYSNQPQHF
TRBJ2-2	-	-	TRBV14	TGTGCCAGCAGATTCCAGGCTAACACCGGGGAGCTGTTTTTT	CASRFQANTGELFF
TRBJ2-5	few	TRBD2	TRBV4-3	TGCGCCAGCAGCCAAGCGACTAGCGGGGGCCAAGAGACCCAGTACTTC	CASSQATSGGQETQYF
TRBJ1-5	-	-	TRBV3-1/TRBV3-2	TGTGCCAGCAGCCTAGGGACCGTTAATCAGCCCCAGCATTTT	CASSLGTVNQPQHF
TRBJ2-7	-	-	TRBV19	TGTGCCAGTAGTTTTTCTTCTTTGGGGACTTACGAGCAGTACTTC	CASSFSSLGTYEQYF
TRBJ2-7	-	-	TRBV3-1/TRBV3-2	TGTGCCAGCAGCCGTCGAGGGACTGGCGCAGGGGAGCAGTACTTC	CASSRRGTGAGEQYF
TRBJ2-1	-	TRBD2	TRBV30	TGTGCCTGGAGTGTACTGACTAGCGGCGTCGGGGAGCAGTTCTTC	CAWSVLTSGVGEQFF
TRBJ2-7	-	-	TRBV2	TGTGCCAGCAGAAGAGACTGGAGTTACGAGCAGTACTTC	CASRRDWSYEQYF
TRBJ2-7	-	-	TRBV6-5	TGTGCCAGCAGTAACAGGGACGCTGGGGAGCAGTACTTC	CASSNRDAGEQYF
TRBJ1-2	-	-	TRBV7-2	TGTGCCAGCAGCTTACCTCCCTGGGGCTTATATGGCTACACCTTC	CASSLPPWGLYGYTF
TRBJ2-2	-	-	TRBV30	TGTGCCTGGAGTCGGGGGAGTTCGACCGGGGAGCTGTTTTTT	CAWSRGSSTGELFF
TRBJ1-2	-	-	TRBV4-1	TGCGCCAGCAGCCAAGGGAGCCGTATCAACTATGGCTACACCTTC	CASSQGSRINYGYTF
TRBJ2-5	-	TRBD2	TRBV2	TGTGCCAGCAGTGAAGGGGGGACTAGCGGGAGAAAAGAGACCCAGTACTTC	CASSEGGTSGRKETQYF
TRBJ1-3	-	-	TRBV19	TGTGCCAGTAGGGAGGACAGACTCGGAAACACCATATATTTT	CASREDRLGNTIYF
TRBJ2-1	-	-	TRBV29-1	TGCAGCGTTCAAGCCCGGCAGGTCGGCAATGAGCAGTTCTTC	CSVQARQVGNEQFF
TRBJ1-2	once	-	TRBV28	TGTGCCAGCAGTTTCGGCGGCCCCGTGGACTATGGCTACACCTTC	CASSFGGPVDYGYTF
TRBJ1-2	once	-	TRBV15	TGTGCCACCAGCAGAGAATATCGGAACGCTGGCTACACCTTC	CATSREYRNAGYTF
TRBJ2-5	-	-	TRBV6-2/TRBV6-3	TGTGCCAGCAGTCTCCCGAGGAAACAAGGAGTTCAAGAGACCCAGTACTTC	CASSLPRKQGVQETQYF
TRBJ2-3	once	TRBD2	TRBV7-3	TGTGCCAGTAGCTCCGGGACTAGCGGGGGAGGGGGCACAGATACGCAGTATTTT	CASSSGTSGGGGTDTQYF
TRBJ1-3	-	-	TRBV5-1	TGCGCCAGCAGCTGGGACGTCTACTCTGGAAACACCATATATTTT	CASSWDVYSGNTIYF
TRBJ1-6	-	-	TRBV5-4	TGTGCCAGCAGCTTGGGGGGCAGCTCCTATAATTCACCCCTCCACTTT	CASSLGGSSYNSPLHF
TRBJ2-3	-	-	TRBV11-2	TGTGCCAGCAGCTCGGGCTGGGGGGAAGATACGCAGTATTTT	CASSSGWGEDTQYF
TRBJ1-2	-	-	TRBV19	TGTGCCAGTAGTCGGCAAGCCAATGGCTACACCTTC	CASSRQANGYTF
TRBJ1-3	-	TRBD1	TRBV7-2	TGTGCCAGCAGCGCCCAGGGGGCTGGAAACACCATATATTTT	CASSAQGAGNTIYF
TRBJ1-2	-	TRBD1	TRBV7-9	TGTGCCAGCAGCTTAGAGACAGGGACTTTCAATGGCTACACCTTC	CASSLETGTFNGYTF
TRBJ1-4	-	TRBD1	TRBV6-5	TGTGCCAGCAATAAAAACAGGGGATATGAAAAACTGTTTTTT	CASNKNRGYEKLFF
TRBJ1-2	-	-	TRBV6-5	TGTGCCAGCAGTAGGCGAGCTCCTAACTATGGCTACACCTTC	CASSRRAPNYGYTF
TRBJ1-4	once	-	TRBV10-3	TGTGCCATCAGTGAGTCGATCGGGGGTTCGGATGAAAAACTGTTTTTT	CAISESIGGSDEKLFF
TRBJ2-1	once	TRBD2	TRBV7-9	TGTGCCAGCAGCTTAGGCGGGTCTAGCGGGAGGGGTAGGAACAATGAGCAGTTCTTC	CASSLGGSSGRGRNNEQFF
TRBJ1-2	-	-	TRBV6-6	TGTGCCAGCAGCAACCCAGGGATGATTTTTGGCTACACCTTC	CASSNPGMIFGYTF
TRBJ1-1	few	-	TRBV21-1	TGTGCCAGCAGCAAAGTTCGGGGTCATGGGGTCCACCCTGAAGCTTTCTTT	CASSKVRGHGVHPEAFF
TRBJ2-1	-	TRBD1	TRBV29-1	TGCAGACGGACAGGGACTTACAATGAGCAGTTCTTC	CRRTGTYNEQFF
TRBJ2-7	medium-sized	-	TRBV6-2/TRBV6-3	TGTGCCAGCAGTTACTCGGACACCTACGAGCAGTACTTC	CASSYSDTYEQYF
TRBJ2-5	-	TRBD2	TRBV25-1	TGTGCCAGCAGTGACTGGGGACTAGCCGAGCCCCAGTACTTC	CASSDWGLAEPQYF
TRBJ1-1	-	-	TRBV5-8	TGTGCCAGCAGCTCGGGAATACACGAAGCTTTCTTT	CASSSGIHEAFF
TRBJ1-2	-	-	TRBV12-2	TGTGCAAGTCGTTACCCCCTACCTAGGACAGGCGCTACTAACTATGGCTACACCTTC	CASRYPLPRTGATNYGYTF
TRBJ2-7	-	TRBD1	TRBV5-5	TGTGCCAGCAGCAGTGACAGGGTTATCTACGAGCAGTACTTC	CASSSDRVIYEQYF
TRBJ2-3	-	-	TRBV19	TGTGCCAGTAGTACTTCTAGTTCGACAGATACGCAGTATTTT	CASSTSSSTDTQYF
TRBJ2-6	-	-	TRBV24-1	TGTGCCACCAGCCAATCGGGGCAGAGTGGCTCTGGGGCCAACGTCCTGACTTTC	CATSQSGQSGSGANVLTF
TRBJ1-5	-	TRBD1	TRBV9	TGTGCCAGCAGCGTAGTCTTACAGGGGGATCAGCCCCAGCATTTT	CASSVVLQGDQPQHF
TRBJ1-4	-	-	TRBV4-1	TGCGCCAGCAGAGGATTATATTCAACTAATGAAAAACTGTTTTTT	CASRGLYSTNEKLFF
TRBJ1-2	-	TRBD1	TRBV11-2	TGTGCCAGCAGCTACCGGGGGTCCGACAGGGGGGTCGCTGACTATGGCTACACCTTC	CASSYRGSDRGVADYGYTF
TRBJ1-2	-	-	TRBV10-3	TGTGCCATCAGTGGGGGGGCGCATGGCTACACCTTC	CAISGGAHGYTF
TRBJ2-6	-	-	TRBV18	TGTGCCAGCTCCCTTACCAGGACCTCAACTGGGGCCAACGTCCTGACTTTC	CASSLTRTSTGANVLTF